Listed here are 26 T cell receptor beta chains from one sample, sequenced in a study of OX40 agonist ivuxolimab in advanced cancers. Clones were read by immunoSEQ multiplex PCR, and TCRdb kept only the in-frame ones, dropping some. The table lists more than 75,000 clones, around four fifths of them singletons. Here the sequenced sample was CD4+ or CD8+ T cells sorted from blood, taken in a trial of the OX40 agonist ivuxolimab. The receptors stem from an adult with an advanced solid tumor such as melanoma, head and neck, liver or kidney cancer.

V gene TRBV27 combines with J gene TRBJ2-1; unclear D gene. The germline CDR1 and CDR2 sequences are MNHEY and SMNVEV (reference sequence). The CDR3 contains 14 residues. V was pared by 1 base and J by 0 bases, with 4 bases between. In DNA, the CDR3 is TGTGCCAGCAGTTTATACACCTCCTACAATGAGCAGTTCTTC. Its translation is CASSLYTSYNEQFF.

The chain uses TRBV18 and TRBJ2-1; TRBD2 might be the D (5 bases). Germline CDR1 reads KGHSH; CDR2 reads LQKENI. The CDR3 totals 13 residues. V was pared by 1 base and J by 12 bases, with 13 bases between. CDR3 nucleotides: TGTGCCAGCTCACCACTAGAGGGTAGCTGGCAGTTCTTC. Translated, it gives CASSPLEGSWQFF.

V usage is TRBV27 and J usage is TRBJ2-7; 8 nucleotides match TRBD1. Germline lookup yields CDR1 MNHEY and CDR2 SMNVEV (reference sequence). This CDR3 spans 15 amino acids. V lost 5 bases and J lost 2; bases outside the gene matches: 8. The CDR3 is CASSPGTGAPYEQYF. The CDR3 DNA follows: TGTGCCAGCAGTCCCGGGACAGGTGCCCCCTACGAGCAGTACTTC.

This clone was counted at least ten times. Within the sample, other DNA sequences also encode this same CDR3. The chain carries TRBV25-1 and TRBJ1-2; perhaps TRBD1 as D (5 bases). The ends were cut back, 5 bases at V and 0 bases at J, with 7 bases in the middle. CDR3 length: 13 amino acids. Germline CDR1 reads MGHDK; CDR2 reads SYGVNS. Here the CDR3 DNA reads TGTGCCAGCAGTACGGGGGCTAACTATGGCTACACCTTC. Translation gives CASSTGANYGYTF.

The V gene is TRBV28, the J gene TRBJ2-1; 7 nucleotides agree with TRBD2. V lost 6 bases to trimming and J lost 5 bases; unmatched junction nucleotides: 7. CDR3 length equals 14 residues. Germline V gene data show CDR1 as MDHEN and CDR2 as SYDVKM. The CDR3, as DNA: TGTGCCAGCAGCCTGGGGGGGATAGACAATGAGCAGTTCTTC. Its protein product is CASSLGGIDNEQFF. Combining the CDR3 with reference TRBV28 and TRBJ2-1 gives the whole variable domain DVKVTQSSRYLVKRTGEKVFLECVQDMDHENMFWYRQDPGLGLRLIYFSYDVKMKEKGDIPEGYSVSREKKERFSLILESASTNQTSMYLCASSLGGIDNEQFFGPGTRLTVL.

This chain links TRBV6-5 with TRBJ2-7; D is possibly TRBD2 (5 bases). This CDR3 spans 16 amino acids. V lost 2 bases to trimming and J lost 3 bases, with 17 bases between them. Germline V CDR1 and CDR2: MNHEY, SVGAGI. CDR3 in amino acids: CASSYQMAGDLYEQYF. CDR3 bases: TGTGCCAGCAGTTACCAGATGGCGGGTGATCTCTACGAGCAGTACTTC.

Only one count was recorded for this clone. The chain uses TRBV7-9 and TRBJ1-3; D unresolved. V was trimmed by 3 bases and J by 3 bases, leaving 9 bases between them. The CDR3 spans 14 residues. The V gene's germline CDR1 is SEHNR and CDR2 FQNEAQ (reference sequence). CDR3 loop: CASSFEGSGNTIYF. The DNA of the CDR3 is TGTGCCAGCAGCTTCGAAGGAAGTGGAAACACCATATATTTT.

V and J are TRBV19 and TRBJ2-1, with D possibly matching TRBD2 (6 bases). The V end was cut by 7 bases, the J end by 6 bases, with 13 bases between. The germline CDR1 and CDR2 sequences are LNHDA and SQIVND (reference sequence). CDR3 length equals 13 residues. CDR3 sequence: CASKELASNEQFF. The DNA for the CDR3 is TGTGCCAGTAAGGAACTAGCATCCAATGAGCAGTTCTTC.

The chain recombines TRBV10-3 with TRBJ2-7; a possible D gene is TRBD2 (6 bases). Germline V lookup: CDR1 ENHRY, CDR2 SYGVKD. With 6 bases removed from V and 3 bases from J, the gap between germline ends came to 9 bases. The CDR3 runs 12 residues. The CDR3 loop reads CAISPGSYEQYF. The DNA of the CDR3 is TGTGCCATCAGCCCCGGGAGCTACGAGCAGTACTTC.

The chain carries TRBV2 and TRBJ2-5, with D perhaps given as TRBD1 or TRBD2 (5 bases each). Trimming pared 8 bases from V and 2 bases from J, leaving 12 bases between. Germline lookup yields CDR1 SNHLY and CDR2 FYNNEI. The CDR3 is 13 residues long. CDR3 DNA: TGTGCCAGCGATCCGGGACCGCAAGAGACCCAGTACTTC. Its translation is CASDPGPQETQYF.

A single count supports this clone. The chain employs TRBV5-1 and TRBJ2-1; 11 bases fit TRBD2. This CDR3 has 16 residues. V lost 2 bases to trimming and J lost 5 bases; unmatched junction nucleotides: 6. Germline V gives CDR1 SGHRS, CDR2 YFSETQ. The chain's CDR3 is CASSLYSGGADNEQFF. CDR3 nucleotides: TGCGCCAGCAGCTTATATAGCGGGGGGGCGGACAATGAGCAGTTCTTC.

The chain joins TRBV15 to TRBJ2-3; maybe TRBD1 (6 bases). V lost 6 bases, J lost 6 bases, and 22 bases lay in between. CDR1 is LNHNV, CDR2 YYDKDF, per germline (reference sequence). The length of the CDR3 is 16 residues. CDR3 bases: TGTGCCACCAGTGCTATGAGTCTCCAGGGGTTGGATACGCAGTATTTT. This sequence encodes CATSAMSLQGLDTQYF. Full variable domain (remainder filled in from reference TRBV15 and TRBJ2-3): DAMVIQNPRYQVTQFGKPVTLSCSQTLNHNVMYWYQQKSSQAPKLLFHYYDKDFNNEADTPDNFQSRRPNTSFCFLDIRSPGLGDTAMYLCATSAMSLQGLDTQYFGPGTRLTVL.

The chain joins TRBV21-1 to TRBJ2-7. TRBV21-1 is noted as a pseudogene. The CDR3 extends over 14 amino acids. In nucleotides, the CDR3 is TGTGCCAGCACCCCGCCCAGAGATACCTACGAGCAGTACTTC. It encodes CASTPPRDTYEQYF.

About this clone: Germline is not matched at one junction end, which may reflect a read error. Here the CDR3 DNA reads TGTGCTAGCAGCTTATCGGGGGGCTTAGGGAATGAGCAGTTCTTC. It codes for CASSLSGGLGNEQFF. This rearrangement joins TRBV7-7 to TRBJ2-1; D is perhaps TRBD2 (7 bases). This CDR3 region has 15 residues. Germline values: CDR1 SSHAT, CDR2 FNYEAQ (reference sequence). Full variable domain (outside the CDR3, taken from reference TRBV7-7 and TRBJ2-1): GAGVSQSPRYKVTKRGQDVTLRCDPISSHATLYWYQQALGQGPEFLTYFNYEAQPDKSGLPSDRFSAERPEGSISTLTIQRTEQRDSAMYRCASSLSGGLGNEQFFGPGTRLTVL.

This rearrangement joins TRBV4-1 to TRBJ2-2; 8 positions agree with TRBD2. From germline, CDR1 is MGHRA and CDR2 YSYEKL. The CDR3 runs to 16 residues. V trimming: 0 bases; J trimming: 5 bases; junction bases outside the gene matches: 5. The CDR3 DNA follows: TGCGCCAGCAGCCAAGATAGGAGCGGGGGAACCGGGGAGCTGTTTTTT. This sequence encodes CASSQDRSGGTGELFF.

The gene calls are TRBV6-4 and TRBJ2-2, with 9 bases fitting TRBD1. There are 13 residues in the CDR3. The germline CDR1 and CDR2 sequences are MRHNA and SNTAGT. With 6 bases clipped from V and 7 bases from J, the junction kept 3 bases outside the gene matches. The CDR3 spells CASRRQGDGELFF. Here the CDR3 DNA reads TGTGCCAGCAGACGACAGGGGGACGGGGAGCTGTTTTTT.

The chain joins TRBV7-2 to TRBJ1-5; D gene unclear. The CDR3 has 12 residues. Germline CDR1 SGHTA, CDR2 FQGNSA. V lost 1 base, J lost 6 bases, and 4 bases lay in between. The CDR3 coding sequence is TGTGCCAGCAGCTTAGGCGGTCAGCCCCAGCATTTT. Its protein product is CASSLGGQPQHF. Combining the CDR3 with reference TRBV7-2 and TRBJ1-5 gives the whole variable domain GAGVSQSPSNKVTEKGKDVELRCDPISGHTALYWYRQSLGQGLEFLIYFQGNSAPDKSGLPSDRFSAERTGGSVSTLTIQRTQQEDSAVYLCASSLGGQPQHFGDGTRLSIL.

This sequence joins TRBV4-1 and TRBJ1-1; the D is unclear. V dropped 0 bases and J dropped 6 bases, with 8 bases sitting between them. Germline V gene data show CDR1 as MGHRA and CDR2 as YSYEKL. There are 13 residues in the CDR3. CDR3 in DNA: TGCGCCAGCAGCCAAGAGTCGTGGTCTGAAGCTTTCTTT. Amino acids: CASSQESWSEAFF.

V and J are TRBV2 and TRBJ2-3; D may be TRBD2 (6 bases). The CDR3 covers 13 residues. In germline, CDR1 is SNHLY, CDR2 FYNNEI. The V end was cut by 7 bases, the J end by 1 base, with 9 bases between. The CDR3 DNA sequence: TGTGCCAGCACGGGACTCGGCACAGATACGCAGTATTTT. It translates to CASTGLGTDTQYF.

This sequence joins TRBV9 and TRBJ2-7; 9 bases line up with TRBD2. Germline CDR1 SGDLS, CDR2 YYNGEE. The CDR3 is 14 amino acids. Trimming at V came to 6 bases and at J to 2 bases, leaving 6 bases not matched to a gene. CDR3: CASNEGGRAYEQYF. The CDR3 DNA sequence: TGTGCCAGCAACGAGGGCGGGAGGGCCTACGAGCAGTACTTC.

The J gene is TRBJ1-1, the V gene TRBV18; D gene unclear. CDR1 and CDR2 from the germline V gene are KGHSH and LQKENI. The CDR3 has 13 residues. V was cut by 3 bases and J by 1 base, with 6 bases left in between. The CDR3 coding sequence is TGTGCCAGCTCACCCCTGGGGAACACTGAAGCTTTCTTT. This encodes CASSPLGNTEAFF.

This clone appeared once. This chain joins TRBV4-3 and TRBJ2-1, with D perhaps TRBD1 (5 bases). The germline gives CDR1 LGHNA, CDR2 YSLEER. The V end lost 0 bases, the J end lost 0 bases, and 15 bases lay between the germline ends. CDR3 length: 18 amino acids. CDR3 nucleotides: TGCGCCAGCAGCCAAGATTTGGCAGGGTTAAGCTCCTACAATGAGCAGTTCTTC. Residues: CASSQDLAGLSSYNEQFF.

J is TRBJ2-5 and V is TRBV18; no definite D call. The CDR3 runs 10 residues. The germline gives CDR1 KGHSH, CDR2 LQKENI. V dropped 6 bases and J dropped 4 bases, with 3 bases sitting between them. Written as DNA, the CDR3 is TGTGCCAGCTCGCGAGAGACCCAGTACTTC. This gives the protein CASSRETQYF.

The chain combines TRBV4-3 with TRBJ2-3; 12 nucleotides align to TRBD2. The CDR3 is made up of 18 amino acids. Trimming cost V 0 bases and J 1 base; bases outside gene matches: 5. The germline V gene encodes CDR1 LGHNA and CDR2 YSLEER. Here the CDR3 DNA reads TGCGCCAGCAGCCAAGATTGGCTAGCGGGAGGGGGCACAGATACGCAGTATTTT. It codes for CASSQDWLAGGGTDTQYF.

The chain carries TRBV5-5 and TRBJ1-2, with D possibly TRBD1 on 5 matching bases. This CDR3 has 16 amino acids. Germline V gene data show CDR1 as SGHKS and CDR2 as YYEKEE (reference sequence). V lost 4 bases and J lost 8, with 24 bases in between. CDR3 sequence: CASSLDPGPSRGGYTF. The CDR3 bases are TGTGCCAGCAGCCTGGACCCGGGACCCTCCCGGGGAGGCTACACCTTC.

The chain joins TRBV30 to TRBJ2-1; TRBD1 agrees at 8 bases. The CDR3 is 13 amino acids. The V segment lost 2 bases and the J segment 6 bases; nucleotides outside the gene matches: 3. In germline, CDR1 is GTSNPN, CDR2 SVGIG (reference sequence). The CDR3 loop reads CAWSLTGGNEQFF. The CDR3 bases are TGTGCCTGGAGTTTAACAGGGGGCAATGAGCAGTTCTTC.